The T cell receptor (beta chain) under discussion was sequenced for a study of OX40 agonist ivuxolimab in advanced cancers. Study-level points and caveats: With doses of 0.1-3.0 mg/kg, partial responders showed among the lowest clonal expansion.

The CDR3 runs 16 residues. The germline CDR1 and CDR2 sequences are SGHKS and YYEKEE (reference sequence). The germline V and J ends were trimmed by 4 bases and 0 bases, with 11 bases remaining between them. Of note for this clone: No antigen is known for it.

Prior autoimmune disease or systemic immunosuppression barred patients. The repertoire was sequenced with immunoSEQ multiplex PCR; TCRdb's copy has only in-frame clones and lacks some. The sample records about 110,000 clones, approximately 90% being singletons. The material sequenced was CD4+ or CD8+ T cells sorted from blood, taken in a trial of the OX40 agonist ivuxolimab. This chain links TRBV5-5 with TRBJ2-6; D perhaps matches TRBD1 (5 bases). This sequence was found in an adult with an advanced solid tumor such as melanoma, head and neck, liver or kidney cancer. CDR3 in DNA: TGTGCCAGCAGCCTCGACAGTAACTCTGGGGCCAACGTCCTGACTTTC. It translates to CASSLDSNSGANVLTF.